The clone carrying this T cell receptor (beta chain) was detected once. Its antigen is still unknown. These data are taken from a study of long-term antiretroviral therapy in people with HIV. Study at large: It was about a decade after the earliest samples that the 2015 immediate-ART recommendation appeared. General study results and limits: Compared with controls, HIV repertoires showed narrower CDR3 length ranges.

The length of the CDR3 is 14 residues. The V and J ends lost 2 bases and 8 bases, in that order; junction bases with no gene match: 8. CDR1 is SGHDT and CDR2 is YYEEEE in the germline V gene. The libraries were made with immunoSEQ v3.0 at survey level. Sequencing was performed with immunoSEQ multiplex PCR; in TCRdb, only in-frame clones are kept and a portion is missing. The sample lists 10,000 to 15,000 clones; around 77% were seen once. The genes are TRBV5-6 and TRBJ2-5; 8 bases are shared with TRBD1. The sequences come from unsorted PBMCs, collected 1.3 years after starting antiretroviral therapy. The TCR comes from a woman younger than 30 with HIV. The CDR3 loop reads CASSFPTGAYTQYF. The CDR3 nucleotides read TGTGCCAGCAGCTTCCCGACAGGGGCCTACACCCAGTACTTC.